The 13 T cell receptor beta chains listed next were all sequenced from one sample in a study of T cells in Graves' hyperthyroidism and ophthalmopathy. The TCR beta CDR3 regions underwent amplification using RNA transcripts as the source. The HTBI set primed first-round TCR CDR3 RT-PCR. TCRdb called the multiplex PCR reads again in MiXCR, with one record for every CDR3 protein. The data contain 300,000 to 500,000 distinct CDR3 sequences, over 11% of them singletons. The sequenced sample was blood. Receptors were obtained from a man aged 50-60 years with Graves' ophthalmopathy.

This clonotype appeared a few times. J is TRBJ1-1 and V is TRBV7-9; D unclear. The CDR3 extends over 15 amino acids. Germline V gives CDR1 SEHNR, CDR2 FQNEAQ (reference sequence). Trimming pared 0 bases from V and 4 bases from J, leaving 12 bases between. CDR3 residues: CASSLAAGFVTEAFF. For the CDR3, the DNA is TGTGCCAGCAGCTTAGCAGCCGGGTTTGTCACTGAAGCTTTCTTT.

This clonotype was picked up a small number of times. The gene calls are TRBV24-1 and TRBJ2-1, with D hard to call. CDR1 is KGHDR and CDR2 is SFDVKD in the germline V gene. This CDR3 comprises 12 residues. V was pared by 1 base and J by 7 bases, with 4 bases between. As DNA, the CDR3 is TGTGCCACCAGTGATTTTAAGAATGAGCAGTTCTTC. It is translated as CATSDFKNEQFF.

Many counts were recorded for this clonotype. V and J are TRBV11-3 and TRBJ2-5; 11 bases are shared with TRBD1. Trimming took 1 base from V and 4 from J; bases not matched to a gene: 5. The CDR3 has 16 residues. Germline CDR1 is SGHNT and CDR2 is YENEEA. In DNA, the CDR3 is TGTGCCAGCAGCTTAGGGGGGACAGGGGGGAGAGAGACCCAGTACTTC. This codes for CASSLGGTGGRETQYF.

The table lists this clonotype with many counts. V usage is TRBV4-1 and J usage is TRBJ2-7; 8 bases agree with TRBD2. Germline V lookup: CDR1 MGHRA, CDR2 YSYEKL. Losses at the gene ends were 0 bases for V and 2 bases for J; bases not matched to a gene: 12. The CDR3 is 18 amino acids. The CDR3 region is CASSQDPRLAGGPYEQYF. CDR3 bases: TGCGCCAGCAGCCAAGATCCCCGCCTAGCGGGTGGGCCCTACGAGCAGTACTTC.

The chain couples TRBV7-8 to TRBJ1-4, with D possibly TRBD1 on 6 matching bases. The CDR3 is 17 amino acids. Germline V gene sequence: CDR1 SGHVS, CDR2 FQNEAQ. Trimming stripped 1 base from V and 0 bases from J, with 12 bases between. CDR3 sequence reads: CASSLVWTAATNEKLFF. In DNA, the CDR3 is TGTGCCAGCAGCTTAGTGTGGACAGCCGCAACTAATGAAAAACTGTTTTTT.

This clonotype was counted many times. The chain combines TRBV7-9 with TRBJ2-1; TRBD1 matches at 8 bases. The germline V gene encodes CDR1 SEHNR and CDR2 FQNEAQ (reference sequence). The CDR3 spans 17 residues. V lost 5 bases, J lost 3 bases, and 12 bases stayed unmatched. CDR3 DNA sequence: TGTGCCAGCAGCGGTTCCGCGAGACAGGGGAGCTACAATGAGCAGTTCTTC. Its translation is CASSGSARQGSYNEQFF.

The chain recombines TRBV25-1 with TRBJ2-7; 7 bases match TRBD2. Looked up from germline, CDR1 is MGHDK and CDR2 is SYGVNS. With V trimmed by 1 base and J by 1 base, 4 bases remained unmatched. This CDR3 is 15 amino acids long. The CDR3 bases are TGTGCCAGCAGTGAATTCGCGGGAGCGTCCTACGAGCAGTACTTC. Amino acid sequence: CASSEFAGASYEQYF.

The sample holds a few counts of this clonotype. The rearrangement links TRBV10-3 to TRBJ2-6; a possible D gene is TRBD1 (6 bases). This CDR3 comprises 13 residues. Trimming shortened V by 10 bases and J by 1 base, and 8 bases separated the two germline ends. Germline CDR1 reads ENHRY; CDR2 reads SYGVKD. CDR3 in amino acids: CATTGSGANVLTF. The CDR3 DNA reads TGTGCCACAACAGGGTCTGGGGCCAACGTCCTGACTTTC.

In its sample, this clonotype was seen many times. This chain uses TRBV18 with TRBJ2-5, with TRBD1 matching 10 bases. The length of the CDR3 is 14 residues. The ends lost 6 bases at V and 6 bases at J; junction bases unmatched: 7. In germline, CDR1 is KGHSH, CDR2 LQKENI. CDR3 sequence: CASSAGQGSKTQYF. The CDR3 DNA reads as TGTGCCAGCTCCGCGGGACAGGGGTCGAAGACCCAGTACTTC.

This clonotype was detected ten times or more. V gene TRBV20-1 combines with J gene TRBJ2-3, with unresolved D. V dropped 0 bases and J dropped 6 bases, with 7 bases sitting between them. This CDR3 spans 12 amino acids. Germline V gene lookup returns CDR1 DFQATT and CDR2 SNEGSKA (reference sequence). The CDR3 DNA reads as TGCAGTGCTAGAGATTTAGTGGATACGCAGTATTTT. It encodes CSARDLVDTQYF.

This chain connects TRBV7-2 to TRBJ2-5; no reliable D call. The CDR3 is 16 residues long. The germline CDR1 and CDR2 sequences are SGHTA and FQGNSA. Trimming cost V 0 bases and J 5 bases, with 16 bases left between them. The CDR3 sequence: CASSLASVPLGETQYF. CDR3 DNA: TGTGCCAGCAGCTTAGCTTCCGTTCCCCTGGGGGAGACCCAGTACTTC.

The CDR3 loop is CASSAGQPSGNEQFF. The CDR3 DNA sequence: TGTGCCAGCAGCGCCGGACAGCCCTCGGGCAATGAGCAGTTCTTC. This chain uses TRBV9 with TRBJ2-1, with a tentative D call TRBD1 (6 bases). Per germline, CDR1 SGDLS and CDR2 YYNGEE. CDR3 length: 15 amino acids. Trimming removed 3 bases from V and 6 bases from J, with 16 bases in between. Combining the CDR3 with reference TRBV9 and TRBJ2-1 gives the whole variable domain DSGVTQTPKHLITATGQRVTLRCSPRSGDLSVYWYQQSLDQGLQFLIQYYNGEERAKGNILERFSAQQFPDLHSELNLSSLELGDSALYFCASSAGQPSGNEQFFGPGTRLTVL.

This clonotype was detected ten times or more. The junction does not match germline at one end; this may be a read error. The chain carries TRBV7-6 and TRBJ2-2; no clear D. The CDR3 consists of 13 residues. The germline gives CDR1 SGHVS, CDR2 FNYEAQ. The CDR3 DNA is TGTGCCAGCTCGGCGACGAACGCCGGGGAGCTGTTTTTT. Its translation: CASSATNAGELFF.